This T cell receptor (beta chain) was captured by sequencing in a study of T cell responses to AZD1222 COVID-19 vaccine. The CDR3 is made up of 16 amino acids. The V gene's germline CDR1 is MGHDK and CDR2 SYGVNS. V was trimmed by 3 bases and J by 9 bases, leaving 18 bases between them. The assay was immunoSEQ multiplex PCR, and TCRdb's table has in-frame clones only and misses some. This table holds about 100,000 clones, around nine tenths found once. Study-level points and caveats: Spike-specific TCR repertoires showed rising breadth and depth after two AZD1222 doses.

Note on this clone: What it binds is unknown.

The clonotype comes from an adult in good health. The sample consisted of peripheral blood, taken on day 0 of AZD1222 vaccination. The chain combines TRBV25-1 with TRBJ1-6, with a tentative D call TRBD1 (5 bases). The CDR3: CASSDRSGRDSSPLHF. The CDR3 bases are TGTGCCAGCAGTGATCGGTCGGGGAGGGACTCTTCACCCCTCCACTTT. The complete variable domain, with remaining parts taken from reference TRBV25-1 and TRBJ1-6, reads EADIYQTPRYLVIGTGKKITLECSQTMGHDKMYWYQQDPGMELHLIHYSYGVNSTEKGDLSSESTVSRIRTEHFPLTLESARPSHTSQYLCASSDRSGRDSSPLHFGNGTRLTVT.